The 8 T cell receptor beta chains below all came from one sample that was sequenced in a study of blood T cell repertoires in COVID-19. Clones were read by immunoSEQ multiplex PCR, and TCRdb kept only the in-frame ones, dropping some. In the table there are about 270,000 clones, around 86% of which are singletons. The sample comprised peripheral blood. These receptors all come from a woman of 80 years or more with COVID-19, enrolled during active disease.

The chain recombines TRBV4-1 with TRBJ2-1; 7 positions match TRBD2. CDR1 is MGHRA, CDR2 YSYEKL, per germline. Trimming took 1 base from V and 12 from J; bases not matched to a gene: 6. This CDR3 is 13 amino acids long. The CDR3: CASSQARLAWQFF. CDR3 in DNA: TGCGCCAGCAGCCAAGCCAGACTAGCTTGGCAGTTCTTC.

V is TRBV6-2 or TRBV6-3 and J is TRBJ2-2; tentative D call: TRBD1 (5 bases). Trimming took off 1 base at V and 6 bases at J, with 6 bases between the two ends. This CDR3 has 13 residues. The germline V gene has CDR1 MNHEY and CDR2 SVGEGT. CDR3 nucleotides: TGTGCCAGCAGTTACTTAGGGGCCGGGGAGCTGTTTTTT. This gives the protein CASSYLGAGELFF.

The chain links TRBV10-1 to TRBJ1-1, with D possibly TRBD1 on 6 matching bases. Trimming pared 4 bases from V and 5 bases from J, leaving 14 bases between. This CDR3 contains 14 residues. Germline V lookup: CDR1 WNHNN, CDR2 SYGVQD (reference sequence). CDR3 residues: CASSAQGSGTEAFF. The DNA of the CDR3 is TGCGCCAGCAGTGCCCAGGGGTCAGGGACTGAAGCTTTCTTT.

This clone was detected only once. This chain uses TRBV6-2 or TRBV6-3 with TRBJ2-3, with D unclear. Germline V gives CDR1 MNHEY, CDR2 SVGEGT. V was trimmed by 4 bases and J by 6 bases, leaving 5 bases between them. This CDR3 region has 11 residues. CDR3 sequence (DNA): TGTGCCAGCAGTTTCGGTGATACGCAGTATTTT. Translation gives CASSFGDTQYF.

V is TRBV5-4 and J is TRBJ2-1; maybe TRBD1 (5 bases). The V end was cut by 0 bases, the J end by 3 bases, with 7 bases between. Germline values: CDR1 SGHNT, CDR2 YYREEE (reference sequence). The CDR3 consists of 14 residues. The CDR3 DNA reads as TGTGCCAGCAGCTTGGGACAGAACTACAATGAGCAGTTCTTC. Its translation: CASSLGQNYNEQFF.

This chain links TRBV3-1 (or the pseudogene TRBV3-2) with TRBJ1-2, with TRBD1 matching over 11 bases. Germline CDR1 and CDR2: LGHDT and YNNKEL (reference sequence). The CDR3 runs 14 residues. V lost 4 bases and J lost 7; bases outside the gene matches: 5. The CDR3: CASSRGQGESGYTF. CDR3 DNA: TGTGCCAGCAGCCGGGGACAGGGGGAGTCTGGCTACACCTTC.

The table lists this clone with a count of one. The rearrangement links TRBV28 to TRBJ1-1; perhaps TRBD1 as D (5 bases). Germline CDR1 reads MDHEN; CDR2 reads SYDVKM. This CDR3 is built from 14 residues. The V end was cut by 5 bases, the J end by 0 bases, with 10 bases between. CDR3 nucleotides: TGTGCCAGCAGTCCTGGGGGGATGAACACTGAAGCTTTCTTT. It codes for CASSPGGMNTEAFF.

The rearrangement uses TRBV6-5 and TRBJ1-5, with D maybe TRBD1 (5 bases). With 0 bases removed from V and 7 bases from J, the gap between germline ends came to 16 bases. From germline, CDR1 is MNHEY and CDR2 SVGAGI. The CDR3 runs to 16 residues. CDR3 sequence (DNA): TGTGCCAGCAGTTACTCGATCCCCAGGGAGGAGCAGCCCCAGCATTTT. Translating it yields CASSYSIPREEQPQHF.